These 7 T cell receptor beta chains originate from one sample sequenced in a study of blood T cell repertoires in COVID-19. Assay used: immunoSEQ multiplex PCR; TCRdb lists only in-frame clones, some missing. The sample carries a few hundred thousand clones, roughly 90% recorded once. Sequences were obtained from PBMCs or T cells enriched from blood (not recorded which). Source of these receptors: a woman between 50 and 59 years old in a cohort exposed to, infected with or recovered from COVID-19 (not recorded which).

The chain couples TRBV6-5 to TRBJ1-3; D is possibly TRBD1 (5 bases). The V end was cut by 10 bases, the J end by 8 bases, with 15 bases between. In germline, CDR1 is MNHEY, CDR2 SVGAGI. The CDR3 consists of 12 residues. CDR3 bases: TGTGCCACCAGGGAGGGTCGGCACACCATATATTTT. It translates to CATREGRHTIYF.

The CDR3 region has the DNA TGTGCCAGCAGCGCACAAGGGCAGGGTTTTGAGGAAAAACTGTTTTTT. As protein: CASSAQGQGFEEKLFF. This chain joins TRBV9 and TRBJ1-4; perhaps TRBD1 as D (5 bases). The V and J ends lost 3 bases and 8 bases respectively, with 20 bases between them. CDR3 length: 16 residues. Germline CDR1 is SGDLS and CDR2 is YYNGEE.

The table lists this clone with a count of one. The gene calls are TRBV2 and TRBJ1-5; no clear D. There are 12 residues in the CDR3. CDR1 and CDR2 from the germline V gene are SNHLY and FYNNEI. V was clipped by 7 bases and J by 5 bases, with 9 bases between them. This CDR3 reads CASNMMDQPQHF. CDR3 DNA sequence: TGTGCCAGCAACATGATGGATCAGCCCCAGCATTTT.

The genes are TRBV9 and TRBJ1-2, with a possible D match to TRBD1 (5 bases). Germline V gene sequence: CDR1 SGDLS, CDR2 YYNGEE. Trimming removed 6 bases from V and 4 bases from J, with 13 bases in between. This CDR3 is 13 amino acids long. The CDR3 here is CASTGGASYGYTF. The CDR3 nucleotides are TGTGCCAGCACGGGCGGGGCCTCCTATGGCTACACCTTC.

This chain connects TRBV28 to TRBJ2-5; 10 bases line up with TRBD2. This CDR3 has 18 residues. Germline V lookup: CDR1 MDHEN, CDR2 SYDVKM. V lost 1 base and J lost 3; bases outside the gene matches: 11. This CDR3 is CASSLSLLAGYIKETQYF. The DNA for the CDR3 is TGTGCCAGCAGTTTATCCCTACTAGCGGGGTATATCAAAGAGACCCAGTACTTC.

V usage is TRBV7-2 and J usage is TRBJ1-3; D unresolved. CDR3 size: 15 residues. Trimming left V 0 bases short and J 1 base short, with 7 bases between. Germline CDR1 is SGHTA and CDR2 is FQGNSA. The CDR3 nucleotides read TGTGCCAGCAGCTTAGCGGAGGGTTCTGGAAACACCATATATTTT. This sequence encodes CASSLAEGSGNTIYF.

The CDR3 spells CASSYRPGNYGYTF. The CDR3 nucleotides are TGTGCCAGCAGCTACCGGCCGGGAAACTATGGCTACACCTTC. V gene TRBV7-8 combines with J gene TRBJ1-2; no reliable D call. V gave up 4 bases and J gave up 2 bases, with 11 bases separating them. Germline V lookup: CDR1 SGHVS, CDR2 FQNEAQ. The CDR3 covers 14 residues.